This entry describes one T cell receptor beta chain. The specificity of this receptor is unknown. Base qualities are not at hand, and no much larger clone is one base apart. The data were taken from a study of blood T cells in healthy people across ages (dated by TCRdb to between 2015 and 2016). Background on the whole study: Template switching captured roughly one uniquely barcoded TCR beta cDNA molecule per two T cells in model experiments. Four age groups were formed from the donors: young (average approximately 16 years), middle-aged (just under 40), aged (more than 55) and long-lived (around 80). Using deep sequencing normalized with unique cDNA molecular identifiers, the study measured how TCR beta repertoire diversity changes with age. To avoid experimental bias, donors of different ages were spread randomly across the sequencing lanes. Two additional independent replicas of 1 million unique cDNA reads from the same blood draw were analyzed for two donors (one aged 18 to 30 and one aged 80 or older).

Overall results and qualifications from the work: Because the CMV infection status of the donors was unknown, age-related changes in expanded clonotypes may potentially have been confounded. Compared with the aged group, more naive CD4+ T cells, fewer expanded clones and increased TCR diversity were shown by the long-lived group, suggesting age selection. Estimates of total diversity based on one million sequenced T cells were considered lower bounds and underestimates. Observed TCR beta diversity per million T cells fell roughly linearly with age, and a significant reduction was already apparent by age about 43. Because profiling used bulk unsorted PBMCs, naive and antigen-experienced compartments could not be compared conclusively. A strong correlation was found between observed TCR beta diversity and the percentage of naive T cells measured by flow cytometry.

Library preparation employed 5' RACE. The instrument given in TCRdb is Illumina HiSeq 2500. The second PCR ran for about 6 to 12 cycles and used a J-beta primer mix along with a sample-barcoded 5' primer. Each TCR beta cDNA molecule received a unique molecular identifier from a template-switch 5' adaptor carrying 12 random nucleotides. At least 2.5 million CDR3-containing paired-end reads were obtained from each sample. First-strand cDNA was synthesized from all RNA with the Mint cDNA synthesis kit, primed by a TRBC-specific oligonucleotide. All cDNA was treated with uracil-DNA glycosylase and then went through a first 18-cycle PCR with the universal primers M1SS and BC2_uni_R. The source study handled its data this way. Each sample was normalized by randomly selecting 1 million high-quality reads, each carrying a distinct molecular identifier. Reads with shared molecular identifiers were discarded instead of being binned into consensus sequences. MiTCR, run with a Q25 quality threshold and the strictest error-elimination algorithm, handled CDR3 identification, clonotype clustering and error correction. Lower-bound total TCR beta diversity was estimated with a nonparametric unseen species model using Euler transformation. TCRdb reworked the public reads: Q25 trimming with fastp, MiXCR clone assembly, productive beta chains retained. Identical CDR3 protein sequences are pooled into one entry, listed with their most common genes and DNA. The V and J calls follow TCRdb's processing rather than the paper's. This sample is represented by about 1,600,000 distinct CDR3 sequences; roughly 45% of them were singletons. Roughly 7.9% of the sample belongs to the ten largest clones.

Donors were approximately 42 systemically healthy Caucasian individuals from Russia aged roughly 6 to 90 years. Each donor gave approximately 10 milliliters of peripheral blood, collected into EDTA-treated Vacutainer tubes. Ficoll-Paque density-gradient centrifugation was used to isolate PBMCs, with at least 6.5 million per sample. Trizol reagent was used to extract total RNA from the PBMCs, yielding at least 5.5 micrograms per sample. Naive CD45RAhigh/CD27high T cell percentages were measured by flow cytometry on a PBMC aliquot from every donor. Sequenced input: blood. This clonotype was obtained from a young woman in good health.

The CDR3 protein sequence reads: CASSVAGGAYGYTF. The nucleotides are TGTGCCAGCAGTGTTGCAGGGGGCGCCTATGGCTACACCTTC. In this chain, TRBV12-3 or TRBV12-4 is recombined with TRBJ1-2, and 8 junctional nucleotides match TRBD1. The CDR3 holds 14 amino acids from the cysteine to the phenylalanine. Just the 42-base CDR3 DNA is kept, in frame starting at base 1. The junction shows trimming of 5 bases on V and 4 bases on J, and the gene matches do not reach 6 bases of it.